Following are 2 T cell receptor beta chains from one sample sequenced in a study of T cells in localized non-small cell lung cancer. Generated by immunoSEQ multiplex PCR, the TCRdb table keeps only in-frame clones and is missing some. The table lists tens of thousands of clones, roughly 75% of them singletons. The sequencing used peripheral blood, collected before any cancer treatment. The receptors stem from a male donor at least 60 years old with stage II squamous cell lung carcinoma.

J is TRBJ2-1 and V is TRBV10-3; maybe TRBD2 (7 bases). CDR3 length equals 15 residues. V lost 4 bases and J 2 bases, leaving 12 bases between the germline ends. Germline lookup yields CDR1 ENHRY and CDR2 SYGVKD. CDR3 sequence reads: CAISGGRGTYNEQFF. Here the CDR3 DNA reads TGTGCCATCAGTGGGGGGCGGGGGACCTACAATGAGCAGTTCTTC.

CDR3 DNA sequence: TGCGCCAGCAGTAACCCAGGGAATGAAAAACTGTTTTTT. It specifies CASSNPGNEKLFF. The V gene is TRBV23-1, the J gene TRBJ1-4; a possible D gene is TRBD1 (5 bases). TRBV23-1 counts as an open reading frame of uncertain function. Trimming removed 5 bases from V and 5 bases from J, with 9 bases in between. The CDR3 spans 13 residues.